What follows are 7 T cell receptor beta chains derived from one specimen sequenced in a study of spatial heterogeneity in lung cancer. No antigen is known for these receptors. The time point: sample taken at primary tumor resection. Study-wide points: Tumoral mutation counts were tracked by counts of expanded intratumoral alpha and beta TCRs.

TCRdb reprocessed the 5' RACE reads with MiXCR, giving one entry per CDR3 protein. The sample contains 2,800 or so distinct CDR3 sequences, roughly 6.7% of which appear only once. The starting material was lung tumor tissue, obtained at surgery. These receptors were taken from a male donor with early-stage non-small cell lung cancer.

By its share, this clonotype is large. Since it is a stray read in a library aimed at alpha chains, this beta chain has a size that is not meaningful. The chain employs TRBV5-1 and TRBJ1-1; 7 bases are shared with TRBD1. The CDR3 covers 14 residues. The J segment lost 1 base and the V segment lost 4 bases, leaving 4 bases of the junction unmatched. Germline V CDR1 and CDR2: SGHRS, YFSETQ. The CDR3 bases are TGCGCCAGCAGCCGGGGACAGTGGAACACTGAAGCTTTCTTT. Its translation is CASSRGQWNTEAFF.

In its sample, this clonotype ranks as medium-sized (0.01 to 0.1%). This beta chain was picked up by a library intended for alpha chains and is off target, so its count carries little meaning. The rearrangement joins TRBV30 to TRBJ2-6, with TRBD1 identical over 7 bases. The CDR3 totals 18 residues. V was pared by 3 bases and J by 0 bases, with 11 bases of the junction left unmatched. CDR1 is GTSNPN, CDR2 SVGIG, per germline (reference sequence). The CDR3 DNA follows: TGTGCCTGGAGCACTACAGGGGTTTTCCCCTCTGGGGCCAACGTCCTGACTTTC. As protein: CAWSTTGVFPSGANVLTF. Drawing the rest from reference TRBV30 and TRBJ2-6, the complete variable domain is SQTIHQWPATLVQPVGSPLSLECTVEGTSNPNLYWYRQAAGRGLQLLFYSVGIGQISSEVPQNLSASRPQDRQFILSSKKLLLSDSGFYLCAWSTTGVFPSGANVLTFGAGSRLTVL.

Regarding this clonotype: This beta chain is off target for a library built for alpha chains, so its abundance means little. The chain recombines TRBV9 with TRBJ1-4; no clear D. CDR3 length equals 10 residues. The germline V gene has CDR1 SGDLS and CDR2 YYNGEE. Trimming pared 3 bases from V and 17 bases from J, leaving 11 bases between. CDR3 amino acids: CASSAQRRFF. In nucleotides, the CDR3 is TGTGCCAGCAGCGCACAAAGACGTTTTTTT. Looking up the rest from reference TRBV9 and TRBJ1-4 gives the full variable domain: DSGVTQTPKHLITATGQRVTLRCSPRSGDLSVYWYQQSLDQGLQFLIQYYNGEERAKGNILERFSAQQFPDLHSELNLSSLELGDSALYFCASSAQRRFFGSGTQLSVL.

This clonotype was counted only a few times. Since it is a stray read in a library aimed at alpha chains, this beta chain has a size that is not meaningful. J is TRBJ1-2 and V is TRBV20-1; 8 nucleotides line up with TRBD1. Losses at the gene ends were 5 bases for V and 5 bases for J; bases not matched to a gene: 4. Germline CDR1 DFQATT, CDR2 SNEGSKA (reference sequence). CDR3 length equals 12 residues. DNA of the CDR3: TGCAGTGCTTCCGGGACAGGATATGGCTACACCTTC. It encodes CSASGTGYGYTF.

This clonotype counts as medium-sized. The size of this beta chain means little, since it is a stray read in a library made for alpha chains. The chain combines TRBV7-8 with TRBJ2-5; D unclear. There are 11 residues in the CDR3. The V end lost 5 bases, the J end lost 5 bases, and 6 bases lay between the germline ends. Germline loops: CDR1 SGHVS, CDR2 FQNEAQ. CDR3 nucleotides: TGTGCCAGCAGCCGCGACGAGACCCAGTACTTC. Its protein is CASSRDETQYF.

In this sample, this clonotype is medium-sized. Within a library made for alpha chains, this beta chain is off target, and its count is uninformative. The chain recombines TRBV12-3 or TRBV12-4 with TRBJ2-5; weak D call: TRBD2 (5 bases). Trimming took 5 bases from V and 4 from J, leaving 14 bases between them. The CDR3 contains 14 residues. CDR3 nucleotide sequence: TGTGCCAGCAGTCTCGGGGTGGAAGGAGAGACCCAGTACTTC. Encoded protein: CASSLGVEGETQYF.

By share, this clonotype ranks as medium-sized (0.01 to 0.1%). Little can be read into the size of this beta chain, an off-target read in a library designed for alpha chains. This chain connects TRBV20-1 to TRBJ2-5, with no clear D. CDR1 is DFQATT and CDR2 is SNEGSKA in the germline V gene (reference sequence). CDR3 length equals 10 residues. V dropped 6 bases and J dropped 5 bases, with 7 bases sitting between them. CDR3 DNA: TGCAGTGCCTATCTCGAGACCCAGTACTTC. Translated: CSAYLETQYF.